This entry lists 17 T cell receptor beta chains sequenced from one sample in a study of blood T cell repertoires in COVID-19 (dated by TCRdb to the early 2020s). To prepare the library, the immunoSEQ multiplex PCR assay was applied. TCRdb mirrors the immuneACCESS table, restricted to in-frame sequences. Some clones are absent from its copies; in checked studies, under half trace to an unresolved V gene, and the reason for the others is unknown. Here the sample has some 200,000 clones; roughly four fifths occur a single time. The top ten constitute approximately 5% of the sample. The sample was peripheral blood. The receptors originated from a woman between 65 and 79 years old with COVID-19, enrolled during active disease.

The chain couples TRBV20-1 to TRBJ2-1, with D unclear. The V and J ends lost 6 bases and 6 bases respectively, with 9 bases between them. This CDR3 has 11 amino acids. The V gene's germline CDR1 is DFQATT and CDR2 SNEGSKA (reference sequence). The CDR3 coding sequence is TGCAGTGCAGAAGACTCCAATGAGCAGTTCTTC. Its protein is CSAEDSNEQFF.

CDR3: CASSIVPGGGPKNIQYF. As DNA, the CDR3 is TGTGCCAGTAGTATAGTCCCGGGGGGTGGGCCCAAAAACATTCAGTACTTC. This sequence joins TRBV19 and TRBJ2-4, with 7 bases aligning to TRBD2. The CDR3 spans 17 residues. From germline, CDR1 is LNHDA and CDR2 SQIVND (reference sequence). Unmatched junction bases numbered 8, after V lost 1 base and J lost 2 bases.

This chain joins TRBV24-1 and TRBJ1-5; D call uncertain. V was trimmed by 0 bases and J by 5 bases, leaving 4 bases between them. Germline V gene sequence: CDR1 KGHDR, CDR2 SFDVKD. This CDR3 is 13 amino acids long. This CDR3 is CATSDLQDQPQHF. The CDR3 DNA reads as TGTGCCACCAGTGATTTGCAGGATCAGCCCCAGCATTTT.

The V gene is TRBV5-4, the J gene TRBJ1-4; 7 nucleotides match TRBD1. Germline trimming cut 4 bases from V and 3 bases from J; bases unmatched to any gene: 6. CDR3 size: 15 residues. Germline V lookup: CDR1 SGHNT, CDR2 YYREEE (reference sequence). CDR3 residues: CASSIAGTANEKLFF. CDR3 sequence (DNA): TGTGCCAGCAGCATAGCCGGGACAGCTAATGAAAAACTGTTTTTT.

This sequence joins TRBV5-1 and TRBJ2-1, with TRBD1 matching 10 bases. V trimming: 2 bases; J trimming: 6 bases; junction bases outside the gene matches: 11. The CDR3 is 17 residues long. Germline-derived CDR1 and CDR2 are SGHRS and YFSETQ. CDR3: CASSFNFGQGGINEQFF. The CDR3 DNA is TGCGCCAGCAGCTTTAATTTCGGACAGGGGGGGATCAATGAGCAGTTCTTC.

The rearrangement links TRBV7-2 to TRBJ2-7, with 9 bases fitting TRBD1. The length of the CDR3 is 14 residues. Looked up from germline, CDR1 is SGHTA and CDR2 is FQGNSA. V was pared by 3 bases and J by 10 bases, with 10 bases of the junction left unmatched. The CDR3 region has the DNA TGTGCCAGCAGCTTCGGGACAGGGTCCCCCTTACAGTACTTC. As protein: CASSFGTGSPLQYF.

This clone was seen many times. V gene TRBV5-1 combines with J gene TRBJ2-7; 10 bases agree with TRBD2. The J segment lost 3 bases and the V segment lost 5 bases, leaving 11 bases of the junction unmatched. From germline, CDR1 is SGHRS and CDR2 YFSETQ. This CDR3 is 16 amino acids long. CDR3 sequence (DNA): TGCGCCAGCAGGGACCTAGCGGGAGTTAAATTCTACGAGCAGTACTTC. Translating gives CASRDLAGVKFYEQYF.

The rearrangement uses TRBV4-3 and TRBJ2-2; the D gene is possibly TRBD1 (6 bases). This CDR3 is built from 15 residues. V lost 4 bases to trimming and J lost 4 bases, with 13 bases between them. Germline V gene data show CDR1 as LGHNA and CDR2 as YSLEER. This chain's CDR3 is CASSLNTGRTGELFF. The DNA of the CDR3 is TGCGCCAGCAGCCTTAACACAGGGCGCACCGGGGAGCTGTTTTTT.

The DNA of the CDR3 is TGCGCCAGCAGCAGGCTAGCGGAAACGAACACCGGGGAGCTGTTTTTT. Protein: CASSRLAETNTGELFF. This chain joins TRBV4-3 and TRBJ2-2; 7 nucleotides agree with TRBD2. V dropped 5 bases and J dropped 0; count of bases not matched to a gene: 6. Germline values: CDR1 LGHNA, CDR2 YSLEER. The CDR3 covers 16 residues.

About this clone itself: Mismatch with germline at one junction end may stem from a read error. The V gene is TRBV15, the J gene TRBJ2-1; the D is unclear. The CDR3 is 14 amino acids. Germline assignment: CDR1 LNHNV and CDR2 YYDKDF (reference sequence). CDR3 protein: CATSRGLVGNERFF. The CDR3 DNA follows: TGTGCCACCAGCAGAGGCCTCGTTGGCAATGAGCGGTTCTTC.

In nucleotides, the CDR3 is TGTGCCAGCAGTTATCAATCGGGACAGTTATCACCCCTCCACTTT. Its translation: CASSYQSGQLSPLHF. This rearrangement joins TRBV6-2 or TRBV6-3 to TRBJ1-6, with 7 bases that match TRBD1. The CDR3 runs 15 residues. After removal of 3 bases from V and 10 bases from J, the junction contained 9 bases not matched to a gene. Germline lookup yields CDR1 MNHEY and CDR2 SVGEGT.

This rearrangement joins TRBV27 to TRBJ2-5, with unresolved D. The CDR3 runs to 14 residues. V lost 0 bases and J lost 5, with 10 bases in between. CDR1 is MNHEY and CDR2 is SMNVEV in the germline V gene (reference sequence). CDR3 nucleotides: TGTGCCAGCAGTTTATCGTGGAAAGCGGAGACCCAGTACTTC. This translates into CASSLSWKAETQYF.

The chain carries TRBV27 and TRBJ2-5; a possible D gene is TRBD1 (6 bases). The length of the CDR3 is 14 residues. CDR1 is MNHEY and CDR2 is SMNVEV in the germline V gene (reference sequence). V was clipped by 8 bases and J by 0 bases, with 13 bases between them. The CDR3 DNA reads as TGTGCCAGCGCTTACCGGGACAACCAAGAGACCCAGTACTTC. This encodes CASAYRDNQETQYF.

This chain joins TRBV6-1 and TRBJ2-7; 9 nucleotides align to TRBD2. The CDR3 extends over 15 amino acids. V gave up 1 base and J gave up 4 bases; unmatched junction bases: 5. The V gene's germline CDR1 is MNHNS and CDR2 SASEGT. The CDR3 nucleotides read TGTGCCAGCAGTGAAGTTAGCGGGAGCCATTACGAGCAGTACTTC. Protein sequence: CASSEVSGSHYEQYF.

The chain uses TRBV7-3 and TRBJ1-1; 7 bases line up with TRBD1. The CDR3 extends over 15 amino acids. Germline values: CDR1 SGHTA, CDR2 FQGTGA. J lost 0 bases, V lost 5 bases, and 6 bases had no gene match. This chain's CDR3 is CASSAQGGLNTEAFF. CDR3 nucleotide sequence: TGTGCCAGCAGCGCCCAGGGGGGATTGAACACTGAAGCTTTCTTT.

The rearrangement uses TRBV4-1 and TRBJ1-2; D is possibly TRBD1 (6 bases). CDR3 length: 13 amino acids. Looked up from germline, CDR1 is MGHRA and CDR2 is YSYEKL. V lost 4 bases and J 8 bases, leaving 14 bases between the germline ends. This CDR3 is CASSPLGRGGYTF. CDR3 nucleotide sequence: TGCGCCAGCAGCCCTCTCGGAAGGGGGGGCTACACCTTC.

This clone was seen only once. The chain combines TRBV5-5 with TRBJ2-1; D is unresolved. Germline assignment: CDR1 SGHKS and CDR2 YYEKEE (reference sequence). This CDR3 is 13 amino acids long. The germline V and J ends were trimmed by 2 bases and 7 bases, with 10 bases remaining between them. CDR3 in amino acids: CASSFQSANEQFF. CDR3 nucleotide sequence: TGTGCCAGCAGCTTTCAGTCCGCTAATGAGCAGTTCTTC.